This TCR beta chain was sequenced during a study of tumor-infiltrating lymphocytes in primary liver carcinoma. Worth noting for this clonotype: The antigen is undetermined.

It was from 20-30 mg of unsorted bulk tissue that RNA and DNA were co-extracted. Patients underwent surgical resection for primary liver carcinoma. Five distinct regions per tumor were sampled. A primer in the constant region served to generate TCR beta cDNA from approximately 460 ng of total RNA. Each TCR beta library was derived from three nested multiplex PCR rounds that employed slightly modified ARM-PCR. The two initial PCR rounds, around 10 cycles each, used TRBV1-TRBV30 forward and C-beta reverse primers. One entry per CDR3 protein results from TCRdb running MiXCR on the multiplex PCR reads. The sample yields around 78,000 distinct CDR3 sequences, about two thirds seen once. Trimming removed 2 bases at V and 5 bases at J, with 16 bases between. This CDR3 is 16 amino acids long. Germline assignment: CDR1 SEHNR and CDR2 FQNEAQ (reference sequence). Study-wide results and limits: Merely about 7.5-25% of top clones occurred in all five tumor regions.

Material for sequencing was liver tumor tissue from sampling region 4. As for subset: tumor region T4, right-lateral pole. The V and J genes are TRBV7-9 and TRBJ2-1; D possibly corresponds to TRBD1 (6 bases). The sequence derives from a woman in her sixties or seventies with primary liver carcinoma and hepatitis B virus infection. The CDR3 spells CASSLLRGRGNNEQFF. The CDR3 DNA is TGTGCCAGCAGCTTACTTCGAGGCAGGGGAAACAATGAGCAGTTCTTC.